Shown below are 21 T cell receptor beta chains from a single sample sequenced in a study of shared clonotypes between healthy human individuals. TCRdb's table, derived via immunoSEQ multiplex PCR, lists solely in-frame clones and lacks some. The sample records more than 2,000,000 clones, 80% to 95% being singletons. Sequenced sample: naive CD4+ T cells from PBMCs. Described subset: CD45RA+ positively selected. The receptors originated from a man younger than 35 in good health. Some clones in this sample may be carry-over from other donors' samples.

This clone showed up just once. V and J are TRBV9 and TRBJ1-2; a possible D gene is TRBD1 (5 bases). CDR1 is SGDLS and CDR2 is YYNGEE in the germline V gene. The CDR3 covers 15 residues. V lost 3 bases to trimming and J lost 6 bases, with 18 bases between them. The chain's CDR3 is CASSATGAPQNGYTF. The CDR3 DNA reads TGTGCCAGCAGCGCGACCGGGGCGCCGCAGAATGGCTACACCTTC. Combining the CDR3 with reference TRBV9 and TRBJ1-2 gives the whole variable domain DSGVTQTPKHLITATGQRVTLRCSPRSGDLSVYWYQQSLDQGLQFLIQYYNGEERAKGNILERFSAQQFPDLHSELNLSSLELGDSALYFCASSATGAPQNGYTFGSGTRLTVV.

This chain connects TRBV2 to TRBJ2-7; D is perhaps TRBD1 (5 bases). CDR3 length: 13 amino acids. The V gene lost 2 bases and the J gene lost 6 bases, with 11 bases spanning the gap. The V gene's germline CDR1 is SNHLY and CDR2 FYNNEI. The CDR3 spells CASSEQGLSEQYF. The CDR3 DNA reads TGTGCCAGCAGTGAACAGGGTCTGAGCGAGCAGTACTTC.

V and J are TRBV9 and TRBJ2-3; D may be TRBD2 (5 bases). CDR3 length: 14 amino acids. Per germline, CDR1 SGDLS and CDR2 YYNGEE. Trimming took 6 bases from V and 1 from J, leaving 12 bases between them. CDR3 DNA: TGTGCCAGCACCCGGGAAAGGGGCACAGATACGCAGTATTTT. Its protein product is CASTRERGTDTQYF.

This clone was seen a single time. The chain recombines TRBV5-1 with TRBJ1-1; TRBD1 matches at 10 bases. The CDR3 spans 14 residues. CDR1 SGHRS and CDR2 YFSETQ come from the germline V gene. Trimming cost V 3 bases and J 6 bases; bases outside gene matches: 5. The CDR3: CASSSGQGMAEAFF. The CDR3, as DNA: TGCGCCAGCAGCTCGGGACAGGGGATGGCTGAAGCTTTCTTT.

This chain connects TRBV5-8 to TRBJ2-5; the D gene is possibly TRBD2 (7 bases). V shed 4 bases and J shed 4 bases, with 17 bases lying between them. The CDR3 covers 15 residues. Looked up from germline, CDR1 is SGHTS and CDR2 is YDEGEE. The CDR3 nucleotides are TGTGCCAGCAGCCGGGGGGCCTTAGGTCTAGAGACCCAGTACTTC. Residues: CASSRGALGLETQYF.

The chain uses TRBV11-2 and TRBJ2-5; 7 nucleotides match TRBD1. There are 16 residues in the CDR3. The trim removed 0 bases at V and 6 bases at J, leaving 10 bases unmatched. Germline values: CDR1 SGHAT, CDR2 FQNNGV. Written as DNA, the CDR3 is TGTGCCAGCAGCTTAGATGTAACAGGGGTGGGGCAGACCCAGTACTTC. This codes for CASSLDVTGVGQTQYF.

This sequence joins TRBV2 and TRBJ2-7; 8 nucleotides line up with TRBD1. Germline CDR1 reads SNHLY; CDR2 reads FYNNEI. The CDR3 sequence is 14 residues long. The ends lost 4 bases at V and 7 bases at J; junction bases unmatched: 9. The DNA for the CDR3 is TGTGCCAGCAGTGGGGACAGGAGAAAACCAGAGCAGTACTTC. This translates into CASSGDRRKPEQYF. The variable domain in full, completed from reference TRBV2 and TRBJ2-7, reads EPEVTQTPSHQVTQMGQEVILRCVPISNHLYFYWYRQILGQKVEFLVSFYNNEISEKSEIFDDQFSVERPDGSNFTLKIRSTKLEDSAMYFCASSGDRRKPEQYFGPGTRLTVT.

The genes are TRBV5-1 and TRBJ1-4; possible D gene TRBD1, 6 bases. Germline V lookup: CDR1 SGHRS, CDR2 YFSETQ. The ends were cut back, 5 bases at V and 5 bases at J, with 13 bases in the middle. The CDR3 covers 14 residues. CDR3 DNA: TGCGCCAGCAGAGCCGGGGGGCAAAATGAAAAACTGTTTTTT. This encodes CASRAGGQNEKLFF.

The V and J genes are TRBV29-1 and TRBJ1-3; D might be TRBD1 (6 bases). V lost 5 bases and J lost 0, with 11 bases in between. The CDR3 totals 14 residues. The germline gives CDR1 SQVTM, CDR2 ANQGSEA. The DNA of the CDR3 is TGCAGCGTTAGGACAGTCTACTCTGGAAACACCATATATTTT. This encodes CSVRTVYSGNTIYF.

The rearrangement uses TRBV6-5 and TRBJ1-1; tentatively, D is TRBD1 (6 bases). Germline-derived CDR1 and CDR2 are MNHEY and SVGAGI. The V end lost 0 bases, the J end lost 6 bases, and 8 bases lay between the germline ends. The length of the CDR3 is 13 residues. CDR3 nucleotide sequence: TGTGCCAGCAGTTACTCTCCAGGGGCTGAAGCTTTCTTT. Its protein product is CASSYSPGAEAFF.

This chain joins TRBV6-5 and TRBJ1-1; TRBD1 agrees at 7 bases. Germline V gene sequence: CDR1 MNHEY, CDR2 SVGAGI. The CDR3 is 11 residues long. V shed 7 bases, J shed 7 bases, and the junction held 3 bases outside the gene matches. The CDR3: CASTRDSEAFF. The CDR3, as DNA: TGTGCCAGCACCCGGGACAGTGAAGCTTTCTTT.

The V and J genes are TRBV15 and TRBJ2-1, with 10 bases that match TRBD2. The germline V gene has CDR1 LNHNV and CDR2 YYDKDF (reference sequence). This CDR3 region has 17 residues. J gave up 7 bases and V 5 bases, and 14 bases lay outside the gene matches. CDR3: CATSPMPVAGGWNEQFF. Written as DNA, the CDR3 is TGTGCCACCAGCCCAATGCCCGTAGCGGGAGGTTGGAATGAGCAGTTCTTC.

The V and J genes are TRBV5-1 and TRBJ1-1; TRBD1 agrees at 9 bases. Germline CDR1 SGHRS, CDR2 YFSETQ. This CDR3 is 15 amino acids long. V was pared by 6 bases and J by 5 bases, with 11 bases of the junction left unmatched. CDR3 DNA: TGCGCCAGCATCGCCGGGACAGGGAGGGGGACTGAAGCTTTCTTT. It is translated as CASIAGTGRGTEAFF. Complete variable domain (other parts from reference TRBV5-1 and TRBJ1-1): KAGVTQTPRYLIKTRGQQVTLSCSPISGHRSVSWYQQTPGQGLQFLFEYFSETQRNKGNFPGRFSGRQFSNSRSEMNVSTLELGDSALYLCASIAGTGRGTEAFFGQGTRLTVV.

As concerns this clone: Within the sample, other DNA sequences also encode this same CDR3. The chain has TRBV5-1 and TRBJ2-2, with D possibly being TRBD1 (6 bases). This CDR3 contains 14 residues. Trimming removed 2 bases at V and 1 base at J, with 6 bases between. CDR1 and CDR2 (germline): SGHRS, YFSETQ. The DNA for the CDR3 is TGCGCCAGCAGCTTAGGGGGGAACACCGGGGAGCTGTTTTTT. Encoded protein: CASSLGGNTGELFF.

The rearrangement uses TRBV20-1 and TRBJ2-7; the D gene could be TRBD1 or TRBD2 (6 bases each). The length of the CDR3 is 11 residues. CDR1 and CDR2 (germline): DFQATT, SNEGSKA (reference sequence). Deletions cut 4 bases from V and 6 bases from J, with 10 bases between. In DNA form, the CDR3 reads TGCAGTGCTAAAAAGGGGGGCGAGCAGTACTTC. It codes for CSAKKGGEQYF.

The chain carries TRBV5-1 and TRBJ2-3; TRBD1 agrees at 8 bases. This CDR3 region has 14 residues. V gave up 3 bases and J gave up 5 bases; unmatched junction bases: 5. The germline gives CDR1 SGHRS, CDR2 YFSETQ. CDR3 DNA: TGCGCCAGCAGCTACAAAACAGGGGGAGATACGCAGTATTTT. Protein sequence: CASSYKTGGDTQYF.

The chain employs TRBV21-1 and TRBJ1-5; the D call in the table, TRBD1, was not verified against the DNA. TRBV21-1 is a listed pseudogene. The CDR3 loop spans 15 amino acids. CDR3 loop: CASQRSYRNNQPQHF. CDR3 bases: TGTGCCAGCCAGAGATCGTACAGGAATAATCAGCCCCAGCATTTT.

The J gene is TRBJ1-1, the V gene TRBV28; D perhaps matches TRBD1 (6 bases). V shed 2 bases and J shed 3 bases, with 13 bases lying between them. The CDR3 consists of 15 residues. Germline assignment: CDR1 MDHEN and CDR2 SYDVKM. In DNA, the CDR3 is TGTGCCAGCAGTTTAAGGGGGGCCGGGTACACTGAAGCTTTCTTT. Translating it yields CASSLRGAGYTEAFF.

The chain employs TRBV30 and TRBJ1-2; tentative D call: TRBD1 (5 bases). The V gene's germline CDR1 is GTSNPN and CDR2 SVGIG (reference sequence). With 0 bases removed from V and 4 bases from J, the gap between germline ends came to 12 bases. CDR3 size: 14 residues. The CDR3, as DNA: TGTGCCTGGAGTGTACTAAGGGGCACCTATGGCTACACCTTC. This codes for CAWSVLRGTYGYTF.

The rearrangement links TRBV6-5 to TRBJ1-4; D is uncertain. Germline lookup yields CDR1 MNHEY and CDR2 SVGAGI. This CDR3 spans 14 amino acids. V lost 2 bases to trimming and J lost 4 bases, with 8 bases between them. The CDR3 loop reads CASSYAWGNEKLFF. For the CDR3, the DNA is TGTGCCAGCAGTTACGCCTGGGGTAATGAAAAACTGTTTTTT.

This sequence joins TRBV19 and TRBJ1-2, with D tentatively TRBD1 (5 bases). V dropped 4 bases and J dropped 2 bases, with 17 bases sitting between them. This CDR3 comprises 16 residues. Per the germline V gene, CDR1 is LNHDA and CDR2 is SQIVND (reference sequence). CDR3 sequence reads: CASSNRGPTRNYGYTF. CDR3 DNA sequence: TGTGCCAGTAGTAACCGGGGCCCAACACGGAACTATGGCTACACCTTC.